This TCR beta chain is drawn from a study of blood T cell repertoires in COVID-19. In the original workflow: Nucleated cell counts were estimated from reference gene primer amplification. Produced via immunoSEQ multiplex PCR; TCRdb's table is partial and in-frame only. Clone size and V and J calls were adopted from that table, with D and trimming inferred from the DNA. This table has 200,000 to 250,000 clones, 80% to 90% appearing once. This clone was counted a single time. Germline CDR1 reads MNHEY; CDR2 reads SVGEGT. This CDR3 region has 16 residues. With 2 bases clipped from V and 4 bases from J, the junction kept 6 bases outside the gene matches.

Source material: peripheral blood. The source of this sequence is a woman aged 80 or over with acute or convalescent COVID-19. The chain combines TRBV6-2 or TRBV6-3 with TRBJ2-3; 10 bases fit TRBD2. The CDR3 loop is CASSYPAGGLADTQYF. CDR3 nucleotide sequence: TGTGCCAGCAGTTACCCAGCGGGGGGGCTAGCAGATACGCAGTATTTT.